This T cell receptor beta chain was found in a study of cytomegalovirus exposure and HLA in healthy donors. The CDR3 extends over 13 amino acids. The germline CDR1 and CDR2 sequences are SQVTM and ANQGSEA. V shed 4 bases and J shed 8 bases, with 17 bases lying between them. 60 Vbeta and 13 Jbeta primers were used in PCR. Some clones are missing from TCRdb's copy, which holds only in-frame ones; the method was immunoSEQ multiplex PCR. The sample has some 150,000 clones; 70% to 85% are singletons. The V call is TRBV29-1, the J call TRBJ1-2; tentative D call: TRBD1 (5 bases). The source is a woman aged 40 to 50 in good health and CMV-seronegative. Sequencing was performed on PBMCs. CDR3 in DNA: TGCAGCGTTGCCACCAGGGCAGTCAGAGGCTACACCTTC. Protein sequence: CSVATRAVRGYTF.